Listed below are T cell receptor beta chains from one sample, sequenced in a study of shared clonotypes between healthy human individuals. Some clones are missing from TCRdb's copy, which holds only in-frame ones; the method was immunoSEQ multiplex PCR. The sample shows around 2.1 million clones, nearly 97% of them seen only once. Source material: naive CD4+ T cells sorted from blood. Every receptor here comes from a man aged 18 to 29 in good health. Each CDR3 is given with its conserved first and last residue. A D gene is named only where the DNA matches it firmly. Rows give clone size only sometimes, using once, few, many, or a class for an expanded clone.

V gene	clone size	D gene	J gene	CDR3 DNA	CDR3 protein
TRBV2	once	TRBD1	TRBJ1-5	TGTGCCAGCAGCCGACAGGGACGGGATCAGCCCCAGCATTTT	CASSRQGRDQPQHF
TRBV7-9	NA	NA	TRBJ1-6	TGTGCCAGCAGCTTAAGGCCGGACGGCGATAATTCACCCCTCCACTTT	CASSLRPDGDNSPLHF
TRBV27	NA	NA	TRBJ2-3	TGTGCCAGCACCCGGCGGGGGCCCACAGATACGCAGTATTTT	CASTRRGPTDTQYF
TRBV7-8	NA	NA	TRBJ2-7	TGTGCCAGCAGTTTAGGGACATCTTACTCCTACGAGCAGTACTTC	CASSLGTSYSYEQYF
TRBV2	NA	NA	TRBJ2-7	TGTGCCAGCAGTGTCTACGAGCAGTACTTC	CASSVYEQYF
TRBV7-2	NA	TRBD2	TRBJ2-7	TGTGCCAGCAGCTTAGTCGTGACAGCGGGAGAGGGCGAGCAGTACTTC	CASSLVVTAGEGEQYF
TRBV9	once	NA	TRBJ2-2	TGTGCCAGCAGCGAGATAGCGACGACGAACACCGGGGAGCTGTTTTTT	CASSEIATTNTGELFF
TRBV7-9	NA	NA	TRBJ1-1	TGTGCCAGCAGCTTAGCTTTGGTCAGCTCAGCAAACACTGAAGCTTTCTTT	CASSLALVSSANTEAFF
TRBV10-3	NA	NA	TRBJ1-1	TGTGCCATCAGTCTTACAGGATATAGGACTGAAGCTTTCTTT	CAISLTGYRTEAFF
TRBV6-1	NA	TRBD1	TRBJ1-1	TGTGCCAGCAGTCAACAGGGGGCTAACACTGAAGCTTTCTTT	CASSQQGANTEAFF
TRBV28	NA	TRBD1	TRBJ1-4	TGTGCCAGCAGTTTCCAACAGGGGACTAATGAAAAACTGTTTTTT	CASSFQQGTNEKLFF
TRBV6-1	NA	NA	TRBJ1-6	TGTGCCAGCAGTGAATTTTCGGGGACCAATTCACCCCTCCACTTT	CASSEFSGTNSPLHF
TRBV7-9	once	NA	TRBJ2-5	TGTGCCAGCAGCTTAGCGCTTGGGGGTGAGGAGACCCAGTACTTC	CASSLALGGEETQYF
TRBV28	NA	TRBD2	TRBJ2-1	TGTGCCAGCAGCCGAATACTGGGAAAGGGACTAGCGGGAGGGTCAGAGCAGTTCTTC	CASSRILGKGLAGGSEQFF
TRBV23-1	NA	NA	TRBJ2-7	TGCGCCAGCAGTCAACGGGGGACAGACTACGAGCAGTACTTC	CASSQRGTDYEQYF
TRBV29-1	NA	TRBD1	TRBJ2-7	TGCAGCGAGGGGGACAGGGTCTCCTACGAGCAGTACTTC	CSEGDRVSYEQYF
TRBV30	NA	NA	TRBJ1-4	TGTGCCTGGGGCGTCAGGACCACAACTAATGAAAAACTGTTTTTT	CAWGVRTTTNEKLFF
TRBV7-2	NA	NA	TRBJ2-7	TGTGCCAGCAGCTTAGCGACAGGTTTAAGCTCCTACGAGCAGTACTTC	CASSLATGLSSYEQYF
TRBV6-1	NA	NA	TRBJ1-4	TGTGCCAGCAGTAATACAGGGTCCCAAGGTGAAAAACTGTTTTTT	CASSNTGSQGEKLFF
TRBV5-6	NA	TRBD2	TRBJ2-3	TGTGCCAGCACCCCGACCCGACTAGCGGGGCGCACAGATACGCAGTATTTT	CASTPTRLAGRTDTQYF
TRBV5-1	NA	NA	TRBJ2-1	TGCGCCAGCAGCTCTACTACAGGGCTTACCTACAATGAGCAGTTCTTC	CASSSTTGLTYNEQFF
TRBV2	NA	NA	TRBJ1-2	TGTGCCAGCAGCGAAGTACCCCCCGGCTACACCTTC	CASSEVPPGYTF
TRBV4-1	NA	NA	TRBJ1-6	TGCGCCAGCAGCCAGCTCCCGGCGGGTGAGAGGTCACCCCTCCACTTT	CASSQLPAGERSPLHF
TRBV18	NA	TRBD1	TRBJ1-6	TGTGCCAGCTCACCTGGACAGGGGGTTTCACCCCTCCACTTT	CASSPGQGVSPLHF
TRBV19	NA	TRBD1	TRBJ1-2	TGTGCCAGTAGCACTCCCGGACAGGACTATGGCTACACCTTC	CASSTPGQDYGYTF
TRBV6-1	NA	NA	TRBJ1-3	TGTGCCGCGGTTGGCTTTACACCAAACACCATATATTTT	CAAVGFTPNTIYF
TRBV7-9	once	NA	TRBJ1-3	TGTGCCAGCAGCTATTTTACAGGTCACCTAAACACCATATATTTT	CASSYFTGHLNTIYF
TRBV4-3	NA	NA	TRBJ1-1	TGCGCCAGCAGCCAAGAAACGAGGGGCACTGAAGCTTTCTTT	CASSQETRGTEAFF
TRBV2	NA	TRBD2	TRBJ2-1	TGTGCCAGCAGTGAAGCAGGGACTAGCGGTTTGAATGAGCAGTTCTTC	CASSEAGTSGLNEQFF